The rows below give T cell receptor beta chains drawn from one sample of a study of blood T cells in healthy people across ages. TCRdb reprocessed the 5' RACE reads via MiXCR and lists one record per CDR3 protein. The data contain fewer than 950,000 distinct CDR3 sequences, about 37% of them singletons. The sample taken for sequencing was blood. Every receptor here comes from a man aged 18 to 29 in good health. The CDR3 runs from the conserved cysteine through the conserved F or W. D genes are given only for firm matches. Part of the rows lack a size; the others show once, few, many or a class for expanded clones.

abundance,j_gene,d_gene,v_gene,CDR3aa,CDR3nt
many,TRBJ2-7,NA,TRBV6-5,CASSYSPGSSYEQYF,TGTGCCAGCAGTTACTCGCCGGGGAGCTCCTACGAGCAGTACTTC
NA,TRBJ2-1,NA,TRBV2,CASRDPTRNEQFF,TGTGCCAGCAGAGACCCGACTAGAAATGAGCAGTTCTTC
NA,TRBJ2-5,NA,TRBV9,CASSRDVRIYNEQYF,TGTGCCAGCAGCCGTGATGTAAGAATCTACAATGAGCAGTACTTC
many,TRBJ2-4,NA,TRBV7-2,CASSGQGTDIQYF,TGTGCCAGCAGCGGGCAGGGAACTGACATTCAGTACTTC
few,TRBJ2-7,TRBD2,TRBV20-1,CSARGTSGNYEQYF,TGCAGTGCTAGAGGGACTAGCGGGAACTACGAGCAGTACTTC
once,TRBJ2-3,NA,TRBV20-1,CSASIGSDTQYF,TGCAGTGCTAGTATAGGGTCGGATACGCAGTATTTT
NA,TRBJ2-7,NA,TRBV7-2,CASSTTGGPSSYEQYF,TGTGCCAGCAGCACAACCGGGGGGCCCAGCTCCTACGAGCAGTACTTC
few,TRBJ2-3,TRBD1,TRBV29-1,CSVVGQAGDTQYF,TGCAGCGTTGTGGGACAGGCCGGGGATACGCAGTATTTT
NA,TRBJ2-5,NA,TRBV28,CASTVQGTVQETQYF,TGTGCCAGCACCGTACAGGGAACCGTACAAGAGACCCAGTACTTC
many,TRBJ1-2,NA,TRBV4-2,CASSQDRAGYTF,TGTGCCAGCAGCCAAGACAGGGCGGGCTACACCTTC
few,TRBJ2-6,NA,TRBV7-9,CASSPRQAESSGANVLTF,TGTGCCAGCAGCCCCAGACAGGCTGAAAGCTCTGGGGCCAACGTCCTGACTTTC
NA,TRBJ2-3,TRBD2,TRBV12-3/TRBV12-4,CASSLAPAGSNTQYF,TGTGCCAGCAGTTTAGCCCCAGCGGGGAGCAATACGCAGTATTTT
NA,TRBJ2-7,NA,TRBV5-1,CASISRGRGSYEQYF,TGCGCCAGCATCTCTCGAGGGAGGGGGTCCTACGAGCAGTACTTC
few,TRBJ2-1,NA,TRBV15,CATSTLPRENGNNEQFF,TGTGCCACCAGCACACTCCCACGGGAGAATGGGAACAATGAGCAGTTCTTC
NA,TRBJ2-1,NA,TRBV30,CAWSEHRTYKEQFF,TGTGCCTGGAGTGAGCACAGGACCTACAAGGAGCAGTTCTTC
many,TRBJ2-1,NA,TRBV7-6,CASSESGEVRDEQFF,TGTGCCAGCAGCGAATCAGGGGAAGTAAGAGATGAGCAGTTCTTC
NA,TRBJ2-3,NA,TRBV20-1,CSARDPDFRDTQYF,TGCAGTGCTAGAGATCCCGACTTTAGAGATACGCAGTATTTT
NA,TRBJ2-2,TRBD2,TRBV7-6,CASSFVGWVGGETGELFF,TGTGCCAGCAGCTTCGTTGGTTGGGTCGGGGGGGAAACCGGGGAGCTGTTTTTT
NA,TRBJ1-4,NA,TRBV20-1,CSARRETNEKLFF,TGCAGTGCTAGGAGGGAAACTAATGAAAAACTGTTTTTT
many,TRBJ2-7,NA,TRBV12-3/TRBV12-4,CASSDGEQYF,TGTGCCAGCAGTGACGGCGAGCAGTACTTC
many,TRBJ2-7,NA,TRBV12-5,CASGLIGQGREQYF,TGTGCTAGTGGTTTGATCGGCCAAGGACGGGAGCAGTACTTC
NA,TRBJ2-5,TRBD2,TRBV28,CASSLGLAGGLDQETQYF,TGTGCCAGCAGTCTTGGTCTAGCGGGGGGGCTGGACCAAGAGACCCAGTACTTC
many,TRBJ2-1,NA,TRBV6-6,CASSLGQTSSYNEQFF,TGTGCCAGCAGCTTAGGGCAGACCAGCTCCTACAATGAGCAGTTCTTC
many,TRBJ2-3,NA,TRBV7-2,CASRRQTGYFDDTQYF,TGTGCCAGCAGACGTCAGACAGGTTATTTTGACGATACGCAGTATTTT
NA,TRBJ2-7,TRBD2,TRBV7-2,CASSPGIGGGPSYEQYF,TGTGCCAGCAGCCCAGGAATCGGCGGGGGACCCTCCTACGAGCAGTACTTC
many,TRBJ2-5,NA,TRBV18,CASSPLRETQYF,TGTGCCAGCTCACCACTCCGAGAGACCCAGTACTTC
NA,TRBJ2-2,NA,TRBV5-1,CASSRDGTGAGELFF,TGCGCCAGCAGCAGGGACGGCACCGGAGCCGGGGAGCTGTTTTTT
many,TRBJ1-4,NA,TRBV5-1,CASSGQPGLHNEKLFF,TGCGCCAGCAGCGGCCAACCAGGGCTCCATAATGAAAAACTGTTTTTT
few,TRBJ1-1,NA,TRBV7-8,CASSATGGLKSEAFF,TGTGCCAGCAGCGCAACGGGGGGACTGAAATCTGAAGCTTTCTTT
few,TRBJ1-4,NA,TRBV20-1,CSARASGEDEEKLFF,TGCAGTGCTAGAGCGTCCGGGGAGGATGAAGAAAAACTGTTTTTT
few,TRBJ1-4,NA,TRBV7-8,CASSLAVATNEKLFF,TGTGCCAGCAGCTTGGCCGTTGCAACTAATGAAAAACTGTTTTTT
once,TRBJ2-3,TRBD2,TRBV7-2,CASSSIPGLAGEGTDTQYF,TGTGCCAGCAGCTCCATCCCGGGACTAGCGGGAGAGGGGACAGATACGCAGTATTTT
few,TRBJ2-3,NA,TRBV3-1,CASSQESPSVSDTQYF,TGTGCCAGCAGCCAAGAGTCCCCTAGCGTTTCAGATACGCAGTATTTT
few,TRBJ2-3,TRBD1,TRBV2,CASSGDRPPSTDTQYF,TGTGCCAGCAGCGGGGACAGACCTCCTAGCACAGATACGCAGTATTTT
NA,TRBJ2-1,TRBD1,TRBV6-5,CASNRGPNEQFF,TGTGCCAGCAATAGGGGGCCCAATGAGCAGTTCTTC
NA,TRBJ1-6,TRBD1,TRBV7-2,CASSSGGQDNSPPHF,TGTGCCAGCAGCTCAGGGGGGCAGGATAATTCACCCCCCCACTTT
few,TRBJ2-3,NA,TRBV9,CASSVDSGGVGSTDTQYF,TGTGCCAGCAGCGTAGATTCTGGAGGGGTGGGGAGCACAGATACGCAGTATTTT
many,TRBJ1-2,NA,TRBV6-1,CASSEAPGFYGYTF,TGTGCCAGCAGTGAAGCGCCGGGTTTTTATGGCTACACCTTC
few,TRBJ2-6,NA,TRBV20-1,CSARGGEWGSGANVLTF,TGCAGTGCTAGAGGAGGGGAGTGGGGCTCTGGGGCCAACGTCCTGACTTTC
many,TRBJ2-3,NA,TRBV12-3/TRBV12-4,CASSLAGTDTQYF,TGTGCCAGCAGCCTAGCTGGGACAGATACGCAGTATTTT
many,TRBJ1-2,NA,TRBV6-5,CASRRDRATPGYTF,TGTGCCAGCAGACGAGACAGAGCCACGCCTGGCTACACCTTC
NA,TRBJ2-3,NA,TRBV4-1,CASSQVRGRNTDTQYF,TGCGCCAGCAGCCAAGTCCGGGGGCGTAACACAGATACGCAGTATTTT
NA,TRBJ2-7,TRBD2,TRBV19,CASSIAVAGGYNEQYF,TGTGCCAGTAGTATAGCGGTTGCGGGGGGTTACAATGAGCAGTACTTC
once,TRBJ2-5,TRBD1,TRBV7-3,CTSSYGTEQATQYF,TGTACCAGCAGTTATGGGACAGAACAAGCGACCCAGTACTTC
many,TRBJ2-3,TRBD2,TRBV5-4,CASSLRLARSTDTQYF,TGTGCCAGCAGCCTACGACTAGCGCGTAGCACAGATACGCAGTATTTT
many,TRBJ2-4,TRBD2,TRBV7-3,CASSWGISGGVKNIQYF,TGTGCCAGCAGCTGGGGGATTAGCGGGGGAGTCAAAAACATTCAGTACTTC
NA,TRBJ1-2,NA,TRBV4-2,CASSQEDRSYGYTF,TGTGCCAGCAGCCAAGAGGACAGAAGCTATGGCTACACCTTC
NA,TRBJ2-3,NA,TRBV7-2,CASSLGGRASVKDTQYF,TGTGCCAGCAGCTTAGGGGGTAGGGCTAGCGTGAAAGATACGCAGTATTTT
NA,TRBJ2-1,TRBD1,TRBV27,CASSLRSLGGHEQFF,TGTGCCAGCAGTTTAAGGTCCCTAGGGGGCCATGAGCAGTTCTTC
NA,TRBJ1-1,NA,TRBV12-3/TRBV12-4,CASRESEGRGAFF,TGCGCCAGCAGGGAATCCGAAGGTCGCGGAGCTTTCTTT
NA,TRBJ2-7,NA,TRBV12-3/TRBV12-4,CASSQGEVGEQYF,TGTGCCAGCAGTCAGGGGGAGGTGGGCGAGCAGTACTTC
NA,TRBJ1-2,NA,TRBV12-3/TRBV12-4,CASTADGYGYTF,TGTGCCAGCACGGCGGACGGCTATGGCTACACCTTC
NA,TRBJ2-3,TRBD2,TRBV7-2,CASSLLAGGSGSTDTQYF,TGTGCCAGCAGCTTGCTAGCGGGGGGGTCGGGGAGCACAGATACGCAGTATTTT
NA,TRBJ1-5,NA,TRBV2,CASSGDGDQPQHF,TGTGCCAGCAGTGGGGACGGCGATCAGCCCCAGCATTTT
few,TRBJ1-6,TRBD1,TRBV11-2,CASSYLPGQDNSPLHF,TGTGCCAGCAGCTATCTCCCGGGACAGGATAATTCACCCCTCCACTTT